A selection of T cell receptor beta chains follows, all from one sample in a study of CD8+CD57+ T cells in acquired aplastic anemia. Using its own MiXCR run on the reads, TCRdb lists one record per CDR3 protein. Counted here are about 270,000 distinct CDR3 sequences, around 82% occurring once; the ten biggest clones make up approximately 40%. Specimen: sorted CD4+, CD8+, or CD8+CD57+ T cells (not recorded which) from PBMCs. Receptor source: a human donor with aplastic anemia. CDR3s include the opening cysteine and the closing phenylalanine or tryptophan. D genes are given only for firm matches. Size tells how often a clone was seen (once, few, many) or the class of an expanded clone, and some rows leave it out.

- | - | TRBJ2-5 | TRBV7-8 | CASSLGGLEETQYF | TGTGCCAGCAGCTTAGGGGGGTTGGAAGAGACCCAGTACTTC
- | - | TRBJ1-5 | TRBV11-3 | CASSVDERDSNQPQHF | TGTGCCAGCAGCGTAGATGAGAGAGATAGCAATCAGCCCCAGCATTTT
TRBD2 | - | TRBJ2-3 | TRBV9 | CASGDGGGDTEYF | TGTGCCAGCGGGGACGGGGGGGGGGATACGGAGTATTTT
TRBD2 | - | TRBJ2-7 | TRBV9 | CASRSSGDQPHDEYF | TGTGCCAGCAGGTCTAGCGGTGACCAACCCCACGATGAGTACTTC
- | - | TRBJ2-3 | TRBV7-9 | CASSPGGGDDTMYF | TGTGCCAGCAGCCCCGGGGGAGGTGATGATACGATGTATTTT
- | - | TRBJ2-1 | TRBV7-2 | CASSLQRGAGSDYQFF | TGTGCCAGCAGCTTGCAAAGAGGCGCGGGCAGCGACTACCAGTTCTTC
- | - | TRBJ1-5 | TRBV7-2 | CASSNRGNQPQHF | TGTGCCAGCAGCAACAGGGGCAATCAGCCCCAGCATTTT
- | - | TRBJ2-1 | TRBV5-1 | CASSLSGEEVFF | TGCGCCAGCAGCTTGTCGGGCGAGGAGGTGTTCTTC
- | - | TRBJ2-5 | TRBV10-3 | CAISDARGQGVTQYF | TGTGCCATCAGTGATGCTAGAGGGCAAGGGGTTACCCAGTACTTC
TRBD1 | few | TRBJ2-3 | TRBV7-8 | CASSFEPGGTALSF | TGTGCCAGCAGCTTTGAGCCAGGTGGGACAGCGCTGTCCTTT
- | - | TRBJ1-5 | TRBV7-3 | CASSPQTVNQPQHF | TGTGCCAGCAGCCCTCAGACGGTCAATCAGCCCCAGCATTTT
- | - | TRBJ1-3 | TRBV28 | CASSQTNSGNTIYF | TGTGCCAGCAGTCAGACAAACTCTGGAAACACCATATATTTT
TRBD1 | - | TRBJ2-3 | TRBV7-4 | CASRDGRRGREYF | TGTGCCAGCAGGGACGGCCGCAGGGGGAGAGAGTATTTT
- | - | TRBJ2-2 | TRBV5-6 | CASSVEGGELFF | TGTGCCAGCAGCGTGGAGGGGGGGGAGCTGTTTTTT
TRBD2 | - | TRBJ2-2 | TRBV7-9 | CASSFQCSGGSEELFF | TGTGCCAGCAGCTTTCAATGCAGCGGGGGCAGCGAGGAGCTGTTTTTT
- | - | TRBJ1-2 | TRBV7-6 | CASSLAHGTKESQTF | TGTGCCAGCAGCTTGGCCCACGGGACAAAAGAGAGCCAGACCTTC
- | - | TRBJ2-3 | TRBV19 | CASSIGQCSGYTFGSEYF | -
- | - | TRBJ1-1 | TRBV19 | CASSIASGAYNEPFF | TGTGCCAGTAGTATAGCTAGCGGGGCCTACAATGAACCGTTCTTT
- | once | TRBJ2-1 | TRBV7-2 | CASSLAGSYGGNVQFF | TGTGCCAGCAGCTTAGCGGGTAGCTACGGGGGCAACGTGCAGTTCTTC
- | - | TRBJ1-6 | TRBV7-9 | CAGSLGEGGYNSPLHF | TGTGCCGGCAGCTTGGGGGAGGGCGGCTATAACTCCCCCCTCCACTTT
- | - | TRBJ2-3 | TRBV7-9 | CASSFNRARGDTQYF | TGTGCCAGCAGCTTTAATCGCGCCAGGGGAGATACGCAGTATTTT
- | few | TRBJ1-2 | TRBV7-3 | CASSLTKRGADYGYTF | TGTGCCAGCAGCTTAACGAAGCGGGGCGCCGACTATGGCTACACCTTC
TRBD1 | - | TRBJ1-2 | TRBV20-1 | CSAAPGQVLNTF | TGCAGTGCTGCTCCGGGACAGGTTCTCAACACCTTC
TRBD1 | - | TRBJ2-3 | TRBV24-1 | CATSGDRGTDTQYF | TGTGCCACCAGCGGGGACAGGGGCACAGATACGCAGTATTTT
- | - | TRBJ1-3 | TRBV4-2 | CASSQTSGARGNTIYF | TGTGCCAGCAGCCAAACCTCGGGGGCTCGGGGAAACACCATATATTTT
- | once | TRBJ1-1 | TRBV7-9 | CASRQYSINPEPFF | TGTGCCAGCAGGCAGTACAGCATCAACCCTGAACCTTTTTTT
TRBD1 | - | TRBJ2-1 | TRBV7-9 | CASSLHLTGSTEAQFF | TGTGCCAGCAGCTTACATCTGACAGGGAGCACTGAAGCGCAGTTCTTC